The clone carrying this TCR beta chain has ten or more counts. Antigen unknown. This entry comes from a study of T cells in Graves' hyperthyroidism and ophthalmopathy. Trimming took 3 bases from V and 2 from J; bases not matched to a gene: 7. CDR1 is ENHRY and CDR2 is SYGVKD in the germline V gene. The CDR3 is 15 amino acids. Researchers amplified the TCR beta CDR3 regions from RNA transcripts. HTBI primers were the set used in a first-round RT-PCR of the TCR CDR3. TCRdb passed the multiplex PCR reads through MiXCR, listing each CDR3 protein once. Of roughly 380,000 distinct CDR3 sequences listed, 13% are singletons. Diagnosis of hyperthyroidism was new in patients aged 18 to 65, and its duration was under 2 months. Uncontrolled infection, other autoimmune disease, pregnancy or lactation excluded patients. Each 10 ml fresh peripheral blood draw supplied the PBMCs. The study's findings and limits: Peripheral blood also featured most of the thyroid clonotypes expanded above 0.001.

The material sequenced was blood. The receptor's source is a man aged 25-40 years with Graves' hyperthyroidism that later progressed to Graves' ophthalmopathy. The chain joins TRBV10-3 to TRBJ2-7, with 7 bases fitting TRBD1. The CDR3, as DNA: TGTGCCATCAGTGAAAGTGGGACAGCGGCCTACGAGCAGTACTTC. This encodes CAISESGTAAYEQYF.